This TCR beta chain was recorded in a study of cytotoxic CD8 clonotypes in ibrutinib-treated CLL. Study-level points and caveats: There were few public clonotypes, and on treatment they contracted or stayed stable.

The CDR3 loop spans 16 amino acids. Germline CDR1 PRHDT, CDR2 FYEKMQ (reference sequence). The V gene end was trimmed by 5 bases and the J gene end by 0 bases; junction bases not matched to a gene: 8. This clone was observed once. Its antigen is undetermined. Clones were sequenced by immunoSEQ multiplex PCR, and TCRdb holds only the in-frame ones, with some missing. The sample contains about 200,000 clones, over 60% of which appear only once. The input for sequencing was PBMCs, taken after 24 months of ibrutinib treatment. This chain links TRBV13 with TRBJ2-7; the match to TRBD2 covers 9 bases. This clonotype was sampled from a human donor with chronic lymphocytic leukemia. Written as DNA, the CDR3 is TGTGCCAGCAGCCACGTCGGTAGCGGGAGCTCCTACGAGCAGTACTTC. Its protein is CASSHVGSGSSYEQYF. Looking up the rest from reference TRBV13 and TRBJ2-7 gives the full variable domain: AAGVIQSPRHLIKEKRETATLKCYPIPRHDTVYWYQQGPGQDPQFLISFYEKMQSDKGSIPDRFSAQQFSDYHSELNMSSLELGDSALYFCASSHVGSGSSYEQYFGPGTRLTVT.